This T cell receptor beta chain originates from a study of PD-1 blockade in classical Hodgkin lymphoma. The patients all showed relapse after autologous stem cell transplantation, while their brentuximab vedotin exposure varied. The assay was immunoSEQ multiplex PCR, and TCRdb's table has in-frame clones only and misses some. Of more than 30,000 clones in the sample, around 82% were seen once. Germline lookup yields CDR1 SGHTA and CDR2 FQGNSA. V lost 5 bases and J 4 bases, leaving 9 bases between the germline ends. CDR3 length: 12 amino acids. This rearrangement joins TRBV7-2 to TRBJ2-7, with a weak D call TRBD2 (6 bases). Sequenced material: peripheral blood mononuclear cells (PBMCs), taken at baseline. The source of this sequence is a human donor with classical Hodgkin lymphoma. The CDR3 coding sequence is TGTGCCAGCAGCCCGGACTATTACGAGCAGTACTTC. This sequence encodes CASSPDYYEQYF. The full variable domain, its missing parts supplied by reference TRBV7-2 and TRBJ2-7, is GAGVSQSPSNKVTEKGKDVELRCDPISGHTALYWYRQSLGQGLEFLIYFQGNSAPDKSGLPSDRFSAERTGGSVSTLTIQRTQQEDSAVYLCASSPDYYEQYFGPGTRLTVT.